The clone carrying this TCR beta chain is labeled as medium-sized. Its specificity is not known. V lost 5 bases, J lost 2 bases, and 8 bases stayed unmatched. The CDR3 is 15 residues long. Germline V CDR1 and CDR2: SGHNT, YENEEA. The data are from a study of T cells in localized non-small cell lung cancer. Whole-study findings and limits: Adjacent lung had a median approximately 57 of the 100 largest tumor clones. Among blood samples, higher T cell density accompanied longer overall survival. Because only a single region of the tumor was sequenced, heterogeneity remains possible.

Two independent pathologists confirmed no atypia in lung taken at least 2 cm from tumor. The method was immunoSEQ multiplex PCR; TCRdb's version includes in-frame clones alone and lacks a portion of them. The sample holds 1,500 to 2,000 clones, 29% seen once. The source is a woman aged 35 to 70 with stage III lung adenocarcinoma. This chain connects TRBV11-3 to TRBJ2-7; 8 nucleotides align to TRBD2. This specimen consisted of normal lung tissue next to the tumor, obtained before any cancer treatment. The CDR3 spells CASSHPLAGAYEQYF. CDR3 DNA: TGTGCCAGCAGCCATCCCCTAGCGGGTGCCTACGAGCAGTACTTC.